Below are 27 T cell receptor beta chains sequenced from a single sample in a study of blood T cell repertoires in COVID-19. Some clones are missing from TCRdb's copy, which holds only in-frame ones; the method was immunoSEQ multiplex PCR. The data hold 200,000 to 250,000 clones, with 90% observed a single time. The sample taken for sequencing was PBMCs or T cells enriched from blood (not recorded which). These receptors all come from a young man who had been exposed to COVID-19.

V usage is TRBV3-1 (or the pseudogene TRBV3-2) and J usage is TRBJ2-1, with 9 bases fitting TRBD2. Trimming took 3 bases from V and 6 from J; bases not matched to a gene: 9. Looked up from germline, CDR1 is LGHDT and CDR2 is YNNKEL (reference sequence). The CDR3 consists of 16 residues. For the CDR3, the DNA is TGTGCCAGCAGCCATACGGCGGGGGGGCCTAGCAATGAGCAGTTCTTC. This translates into CASSHTAGGPSNEQFF.

This CDR3 reads CAAGLAGASGQETQYF. In nucleotides, the CDR3 is TGTGCCGCCGGACTAGCGGGGGCTAGTGGTCAAGAGACCCAGTACTTC. This chain joins TRBV2 and TRBJ2-5; 13 nucleotides match TRBD2. CDR3 length equals 16 residues. The germline CDR1 and CDR2 sequences are SNHLY and FYNNEI. V trimming: 11 bases; J trimming: 2 bases; junction bases outside the gene matches: 11. The full variable domain, completed using reference TRBV2 and TRBJ2-5, is EPEVTQTPSHQVTQMGQEVILRCVPISNHLYFYWYRQILGQKVEFLVSFYNNEISEKSEIFDDQFSVERPDGSNFTLKIRSTKLEDSAMYFCAAGLAGASGQETQYFGPGTRLLVL.

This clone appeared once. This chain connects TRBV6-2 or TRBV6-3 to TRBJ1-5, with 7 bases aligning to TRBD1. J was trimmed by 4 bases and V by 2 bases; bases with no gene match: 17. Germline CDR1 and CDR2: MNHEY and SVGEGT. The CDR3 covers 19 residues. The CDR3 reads CASSYSTERQGRGNQPQHF. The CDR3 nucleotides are TGTGCCAGCAGTTACAGTACCGAAAGACAGGGTCGGGGGAATCAGCCCCAGCATTTT.

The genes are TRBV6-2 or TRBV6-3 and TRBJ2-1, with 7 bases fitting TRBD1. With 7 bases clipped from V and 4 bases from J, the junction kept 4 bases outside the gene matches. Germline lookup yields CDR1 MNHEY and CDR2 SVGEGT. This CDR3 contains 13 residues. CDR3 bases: TGTGCCAGCACCCCAGGGGGTTACAATGAGCAGTTCTTC. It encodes CASTPGGYNEQFF.

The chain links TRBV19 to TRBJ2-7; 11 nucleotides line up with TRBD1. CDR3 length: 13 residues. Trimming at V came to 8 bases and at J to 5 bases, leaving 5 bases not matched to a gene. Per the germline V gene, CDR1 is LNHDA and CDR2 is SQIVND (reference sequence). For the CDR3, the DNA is TGTGCCAGTGGGACAGGGGGTAACGACGAGCAGTACTTC. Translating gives CASGTGGNDEQYF. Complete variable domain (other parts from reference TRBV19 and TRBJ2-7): DGGITQSPKYLFRKEGQNVTLSCEQNLNHDAMYWYRQDPGQGLRLIYYSQIVNDFQKGDIAEGYSVSREKKESFPLTVTSAQKNPTAFYLCASGTGGNDEQYFGPGTRLTVT.

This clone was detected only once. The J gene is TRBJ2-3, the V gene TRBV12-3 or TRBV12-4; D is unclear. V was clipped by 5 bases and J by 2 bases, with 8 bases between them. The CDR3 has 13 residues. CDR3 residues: CASSIPFTDTQYF. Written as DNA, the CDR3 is TGTGCCAGCAGTATTCCCTTCACAGATACGCAGTATTTT.

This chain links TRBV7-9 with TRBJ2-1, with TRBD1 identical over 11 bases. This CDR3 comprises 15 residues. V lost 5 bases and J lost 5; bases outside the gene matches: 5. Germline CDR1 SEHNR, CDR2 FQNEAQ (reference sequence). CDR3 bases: TGTGCCAGCAGCCCCGGGACAGGGGGGAACAATGAGCAGTTCTTC. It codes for CASSPGTGGNNEQFF.

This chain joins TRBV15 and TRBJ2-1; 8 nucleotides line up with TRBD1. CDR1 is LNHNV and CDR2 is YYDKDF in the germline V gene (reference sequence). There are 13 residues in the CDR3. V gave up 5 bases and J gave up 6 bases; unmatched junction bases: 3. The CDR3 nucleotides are TGTGCCACCAGCGAACAGGGGGGCAATGAGCAGTTCTTC. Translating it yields CATSEQGGNEQFF. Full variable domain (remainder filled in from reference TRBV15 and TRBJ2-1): DAMVIQNPRYQVTQFGKPVTLSCSQTLNHNVMYWYQQKSSQAPKLLFHYYDKDFNNEADTPDNFQSRRPNTSFCFLDIRSPGLGDTAMYLCATSEQGGNEQFFGPGTRLTVL.

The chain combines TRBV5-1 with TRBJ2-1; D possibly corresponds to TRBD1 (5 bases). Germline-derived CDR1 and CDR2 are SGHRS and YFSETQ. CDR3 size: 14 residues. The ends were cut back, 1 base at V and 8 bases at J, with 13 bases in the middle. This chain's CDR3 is CASSLSQVWDEQFF. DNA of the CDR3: TGCGCCAGCAGCTTGTCACAGGTATGGGATGAGCAGTTCTTC. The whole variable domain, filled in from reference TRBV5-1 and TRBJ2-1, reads KAGVTQTPRYLIKTRGQQVTLSCSPISGHRSVSWYQQTPGQGLQFLFEYFSETQRNKGNFPGRFSGRQFSNSRSEMNVSTLELGDSALYLCASSLSQVWDEQFFGPGTRLTVL.

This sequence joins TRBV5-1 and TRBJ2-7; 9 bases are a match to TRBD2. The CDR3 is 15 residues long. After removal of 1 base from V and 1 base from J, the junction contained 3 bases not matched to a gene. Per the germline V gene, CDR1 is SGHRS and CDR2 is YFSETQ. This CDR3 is CASSLTLAGSYEQYF. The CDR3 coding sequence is TGCGCCAGCAGCTTGACCCTAGCGGGGTCCTACGAGCAGTACTTC.

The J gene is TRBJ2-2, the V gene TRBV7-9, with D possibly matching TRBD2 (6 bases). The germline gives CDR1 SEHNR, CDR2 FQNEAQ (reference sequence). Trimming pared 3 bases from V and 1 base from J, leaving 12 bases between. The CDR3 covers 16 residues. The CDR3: CASSFVLARNTGELFF. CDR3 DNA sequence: TGTGCCAGCAGCTTCGTTCTAGCGAGGAACACCGGGGAGCTGTTTTTT.

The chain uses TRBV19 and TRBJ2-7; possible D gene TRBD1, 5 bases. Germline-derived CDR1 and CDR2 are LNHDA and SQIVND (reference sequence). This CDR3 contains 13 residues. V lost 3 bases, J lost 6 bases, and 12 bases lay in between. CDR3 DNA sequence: TGTGCCAGTAGTATTTCAGGGTATGGCGAGCAGTACTTC. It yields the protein CASSISGYGEQYF.

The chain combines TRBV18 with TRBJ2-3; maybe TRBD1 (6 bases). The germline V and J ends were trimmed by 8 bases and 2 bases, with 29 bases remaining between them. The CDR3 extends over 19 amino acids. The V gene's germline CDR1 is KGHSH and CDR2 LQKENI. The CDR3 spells CASGEQGQTGTQSTDTQYF. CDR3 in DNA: TGTGCCAGCGGAGAACAGGGCCAAACGGGGACCCAATCCACAGATACGCAGTATTTT.

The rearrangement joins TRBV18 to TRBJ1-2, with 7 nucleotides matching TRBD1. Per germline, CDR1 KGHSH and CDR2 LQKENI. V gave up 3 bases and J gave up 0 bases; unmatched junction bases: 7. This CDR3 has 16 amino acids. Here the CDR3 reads CASSPARTGANYGYTF. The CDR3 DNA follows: TGTGCCAGCTCACCCGCGCGGACAGGAGCTAACTATGGCTACACCTTC.

In DNA form, the CDR3 reads TGTGCCAGCAGCCACAGACCCAATAGCAATCAGCCCCAGCATTTT. It specifies CASSHRPNSNQPQHF. J is TRBJ1-5 and V is TRBV7-2, with D uncertain. The V end was cut by 5 bases, the J end by 0 bases, with 11 bases between. The CDR3 runs to 15 residues. Germline V gives CDR1 SGHTA, CDR2 FQGNSA.

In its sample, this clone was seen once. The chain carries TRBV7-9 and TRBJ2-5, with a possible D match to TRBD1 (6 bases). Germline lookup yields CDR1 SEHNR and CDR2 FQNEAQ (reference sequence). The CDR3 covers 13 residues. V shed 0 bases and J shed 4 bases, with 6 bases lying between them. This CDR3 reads CASSLAGAETQYF. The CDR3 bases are TGTGCCAGCAGCTTAGCGGGGGCAGAGACCCAGTACTTC.

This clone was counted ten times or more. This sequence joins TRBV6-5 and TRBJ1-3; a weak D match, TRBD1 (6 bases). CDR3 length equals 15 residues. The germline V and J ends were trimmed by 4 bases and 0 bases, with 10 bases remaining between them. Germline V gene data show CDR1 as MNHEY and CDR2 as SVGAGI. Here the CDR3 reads CASSSTGSSGNTIYF. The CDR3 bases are TGTGCCAGCAGTTCAACAGGGAGCTCTGGAAACACCATATATTTT.

The CDR3 loop reads CATQGPSGATGELFF. The CDR3 DNA reads as TGTGCCACCCAAGGGCCGAGCGGGGCCACCGGGGAGCTGTTTTTT. J is TRBJ2-2 and V is TRBV7-2; 7 bases are a match to TRBD2. CDR1 and CDR2 (germline): SGHTA, FQGNSA. Germline trimming cut 10 bases from V and 4 bases from J; bases unmatched to any gene: 12. The CDR3 sequence is 15 residues long.

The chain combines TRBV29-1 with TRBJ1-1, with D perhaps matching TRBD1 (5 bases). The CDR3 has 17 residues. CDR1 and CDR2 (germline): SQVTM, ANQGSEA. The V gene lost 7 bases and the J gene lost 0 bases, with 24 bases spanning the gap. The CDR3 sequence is CSERVDSPEGMNTEAFF. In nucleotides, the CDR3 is TGCAGCGAAAGAGTAGACAGCCCCGAAGGAATGAACACTGAAGCTTTCTTT.

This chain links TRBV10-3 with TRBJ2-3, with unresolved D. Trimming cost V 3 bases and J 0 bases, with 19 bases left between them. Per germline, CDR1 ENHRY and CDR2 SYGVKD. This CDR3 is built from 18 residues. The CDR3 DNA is TGTGCCATCAGTGAAACGAAGATTCCGGTCTATAGCACAGATACGCAGTATTTT. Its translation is CAISETKIPVYSTDTQYF.

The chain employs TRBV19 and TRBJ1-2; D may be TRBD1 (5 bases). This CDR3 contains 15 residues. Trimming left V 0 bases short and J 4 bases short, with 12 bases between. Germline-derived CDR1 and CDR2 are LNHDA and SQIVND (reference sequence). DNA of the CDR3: TGTGCCAGTAGTATAGATCCCAGGACACCCTATGGCTACACCTTC. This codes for CASSIDPRTPYGYTF.

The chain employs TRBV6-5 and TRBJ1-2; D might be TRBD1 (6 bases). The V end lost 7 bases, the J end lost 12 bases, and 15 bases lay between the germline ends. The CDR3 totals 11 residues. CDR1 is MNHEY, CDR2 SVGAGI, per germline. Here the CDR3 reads CASKGGEVNTF. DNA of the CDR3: TGTGCCAGCAAAGGGGGGGAAGTAAACACCTTC.

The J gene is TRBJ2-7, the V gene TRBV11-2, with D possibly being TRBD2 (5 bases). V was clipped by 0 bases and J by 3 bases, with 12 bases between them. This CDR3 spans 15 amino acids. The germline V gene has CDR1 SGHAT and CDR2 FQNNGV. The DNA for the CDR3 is TGTGCCAGCAGCTTAGAACGACGGGAACTCTACGAGCAGTACTTC. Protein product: CASSLERRELYEQYF.

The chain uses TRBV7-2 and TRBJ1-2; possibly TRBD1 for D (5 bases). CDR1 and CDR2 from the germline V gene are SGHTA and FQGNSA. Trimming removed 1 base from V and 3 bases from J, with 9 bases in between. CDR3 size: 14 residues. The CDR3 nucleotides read TGTGCCAGCAGCTTAGTCCAGGGTGACTATGGCTACACCTTC. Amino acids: CASSLVQGDYGYTF.

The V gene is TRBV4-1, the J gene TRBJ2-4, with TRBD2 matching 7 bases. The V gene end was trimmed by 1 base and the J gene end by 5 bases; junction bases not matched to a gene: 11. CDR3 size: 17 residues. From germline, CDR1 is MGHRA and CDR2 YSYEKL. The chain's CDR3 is CASSQGLRLSGENIQYF. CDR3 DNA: TGCGCCAGCAGCCAAGGTCTCCGACTCAGCGGGGAAAACATTCAGTACTTC.

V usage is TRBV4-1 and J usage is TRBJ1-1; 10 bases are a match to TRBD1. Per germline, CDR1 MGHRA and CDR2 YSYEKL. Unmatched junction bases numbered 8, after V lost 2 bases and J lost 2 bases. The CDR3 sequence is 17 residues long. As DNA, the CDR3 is TGCGCCAGCAGCCAACCTCCGACAGGGGGCACTAACACTGAAGCTTTCTTT. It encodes CASSQPPTGGTNTEAFF.

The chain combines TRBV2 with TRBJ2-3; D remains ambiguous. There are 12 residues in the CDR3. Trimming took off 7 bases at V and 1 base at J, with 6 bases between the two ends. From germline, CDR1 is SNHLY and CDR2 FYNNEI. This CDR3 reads CASKEGTDTQYF. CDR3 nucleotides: TGTGCCAGCAAAGAGGGCACAGATACGCAGTATTTT. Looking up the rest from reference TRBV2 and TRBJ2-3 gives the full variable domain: EPEVTQTPSHQVTQMGQEVILRCVPISNHLYFYWYRQILGQKVEFLVSFYNNEISEKSEIFDDQFSVERPDGSNFTLKIRSTKLEDSAMYFCASKEGTDTQYFGPGTRLTVL.